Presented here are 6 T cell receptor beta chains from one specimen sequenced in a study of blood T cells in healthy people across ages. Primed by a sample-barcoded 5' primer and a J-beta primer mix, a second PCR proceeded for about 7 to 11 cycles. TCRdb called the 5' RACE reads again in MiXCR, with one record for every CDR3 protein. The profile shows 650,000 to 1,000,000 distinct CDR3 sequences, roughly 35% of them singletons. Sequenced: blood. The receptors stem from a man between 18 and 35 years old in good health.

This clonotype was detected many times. CDR3 residues: CASKTSGGSDTQYF. The CDR3 DNA reads TGTGCCAGCAAGACTAGCGGGGGGTCGGATACGCAGTATTTT. The genes are TRBV2 and TRBJ2-3, with TRBD2 identical over 13 bases. The CDR3 has 14 residues. Germline V gene data show CDR1 as SNHLY and CDR2 as FYNNEI. V lost 7 bases, J lost 6 bases, and 4 bases stayed unmatched.

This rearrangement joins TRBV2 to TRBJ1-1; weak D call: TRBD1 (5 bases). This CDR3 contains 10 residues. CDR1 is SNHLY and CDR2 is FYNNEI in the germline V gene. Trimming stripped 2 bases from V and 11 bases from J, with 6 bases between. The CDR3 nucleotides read TGTGCCAGCAGTGAATGGGGGGCTTTCTTT. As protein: CASSEWGAFF.

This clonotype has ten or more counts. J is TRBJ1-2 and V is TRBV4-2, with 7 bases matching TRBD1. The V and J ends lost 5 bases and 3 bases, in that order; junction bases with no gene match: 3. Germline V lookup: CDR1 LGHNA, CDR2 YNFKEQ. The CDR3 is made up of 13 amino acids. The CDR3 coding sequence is TGTGCCAGCAGCACAGGGGTCGACTATGGCTACACCTTC. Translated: CASSTGVDYGYTF.

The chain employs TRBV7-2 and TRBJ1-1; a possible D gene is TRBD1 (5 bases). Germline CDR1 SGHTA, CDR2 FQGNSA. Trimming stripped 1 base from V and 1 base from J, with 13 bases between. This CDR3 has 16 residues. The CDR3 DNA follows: TGTGCCAGCAGCTTAGGGGGAACAGGACAGAACACTGAAGCTTTCTTT. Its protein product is CASSLGGTGQNTEAFF.

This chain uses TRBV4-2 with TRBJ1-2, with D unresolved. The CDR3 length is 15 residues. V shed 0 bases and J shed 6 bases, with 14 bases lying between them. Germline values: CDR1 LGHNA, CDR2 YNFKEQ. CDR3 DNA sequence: TGTGCCAGCAGCCAAGATTCTCGGCTTTTCAATGGCTACACCTTC. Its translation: CASSQDSRLFNGYTF.

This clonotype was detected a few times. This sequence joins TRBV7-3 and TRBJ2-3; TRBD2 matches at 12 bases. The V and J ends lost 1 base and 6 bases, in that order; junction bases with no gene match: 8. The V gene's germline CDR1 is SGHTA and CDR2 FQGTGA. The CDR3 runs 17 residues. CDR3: CASSLKASGGAGDTQYF. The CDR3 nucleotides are TGTGCCAGCAGCTTAAAGGCTAGCGGGGGGGCAGGGGATACGCAGTATTTT.